This entry is about one T cell receptor beta chain. No cognate antigen has been identified for it. No quality values exist for individual bases; no much larger clone is one base distant. Other nucleotide sequences from this sample produce the same CDR3. Reading from cysteine to phenylalanine, the CDR3 counts 14 amino acids. Here the CDR3 DNA is all that survives: 42 bases in frame from base 1. Trimming costs V 3 bases and J 3 bases, and their ends lie 12 bases apart. CDR1 and CDR2 are read off the germline V gene as SGHRS and YFSETQ. The receptor library was made with the immunoSEQ multiplex PCR assay. For the multiplex PCR, a mixture combining 60 forward primers for TCR Vbeta segments and 13 reverse primers for TCR Jbeta segments was used. The CDR3 region of rearranged TCR beta genes was amplified from genomic DNA with a multiplex PCR assay. The amplified TCR beta libraries were sequenced on the Illumina HiSeq System as 87-base-pair reads. In the source study's methods: Across the 670 or so repertoires, a later analysis counted 80 million or so unique TCR beta chains, some 11 million of which were shared by at least two donors. Raw reads were error-corrected and collapsed into unique sequences by a nearest-neighbor algorithm in which closely related sequences were merged to remove PCR and sequencing errors. Alignment of CDR3 sequences to IMGT reference sequences was used to assign V, D and J gene segments. For a sequence to be retained, at least a six-nucleotide match to both a V gene segment and a J gene segment was required. A rearrangement counted as productive if the CDR3 had no stop codons and remained in frame with V and J, and every other rearrangement counted as non-productive. CDR3 was defined according to IMGT convention as the region running from the second conserved V-encoded cysteine to the conserved J-encoded phenylalanine. In an earlier analysis of 550 to 650 of the donors, sequences lacking an unambiguous match to a single V gene segment were excluded. In an earlier analysis of approximately 590 of the donors, a V segment was called functional when productive rearrangements were above 56.7%, and segregating when the standard deviation between donors exceeded 5%. A statistical classification framework was built to diagnose cytomegalovirus status from the catalog of TCR beta chain sequences. In a later analysis, TCR nucleotide sequences were compared against IMGT/GENE-DB human TR gene sequences so that V and J genes could be assigned. Using the TCRdist pipeline, a later analysis assigned CDR3 sequences along with most-parsimonious VDJ recombination scenarios. A later analysis defined each TCR beta chain by its CDR3 amino acid sequence plus V-gene family, and excluded reads lacking a unique V-gene family. To address suspected cross-contamination and a sequencing artifact, a later analysis removed a few hundred highly shared, low-generation-probability nucleotide sequences. In a later analysis, a clonal expansion index for each public chain was calculated from normalized within-repertoire ranks of inferred template counts. In a later analysis, generation probabilities were computed with a VDJ recombination model fitted to out-of-frame rearrangements, and the resulting probabilities were checked against IGoR. In a later analysis, TCR-TCR, TCR-HLA and TCR-CMV co-occurrence was scored with hypergeometric tests, and a repertoire-size bias correction was applied to TCR pairs. To estimate false discovery rates, a later analysis permuted the HLA or CMV assignments 20 times. In a later analysis, co-occurring TCRs were grouped using DBSCAN, and TCRdist sequence similarity was added for clustering within HLA-allele-positive subsets. Repertoires with fewer than 30,000 or more than 120,000 public chains were left out of co-occurrence clustering, as were five repertoires with anomalous nucleotide sharing. The table was pulled from immuneACCESS by TCRdb, which kept in-frame rearrangements only. Such tables lose some clones; where checked, under half of the loss comes from unresolved V genes, and the rest has no known cause. V and J calls plus clone size are reproduced from that table; the DNA served to infer D and trimming. This sample gives about 170,000 clones in total; roughly 67% of them show up just once. In total, the top ten clones hold 5% to 5.5% of the sample.

The cohort consisted of approximately 690 healthy bone marrow donors. All cohort members were sampled while nominally healthy, although unrecorded immune exposures were likely present. The donor tested CMV seropositive, placing the donor among the 289 seropositive members of the cohort. Every donor gave a peripheral blood sample, and the peripheral blood mononuclear cells from that sample were used for TCR beta sequencing. The Qiagen DNeasy Blood Extraction Kit was used to extract genomic DNA from the blood cell samples. These data originate in a study of cytomegalovirus exposure and HLA in healthy donors (dated by TCRdb to 2017 to 2019). A note on the overall study: An earlier analysis of some 550 of the donors reported about 250 Gb of sequence data and some 120 million unique TCR beta sequences from about 180 million T cells. The study was designed to test whether signatures of past pathogen exposure could be identified by cataloging public T cell receptors. In addition to the first cohort of about 650 subjects, a separate validation cohort of 120 different subjects was used. On average, roughly 240,000 unique TCR beta nucleotide sequences were sequenced per donor among 300 to 500 genotyped donors of the cohort, with roughly 18% of those sequences being non-productive. Every repertoire in the discovery cohort had been generated on one and the same sequencing platform. Class I and class II HLA loci were covered by the typing at four-digit resolution. Approximately 300 gigabases of sequencing data and around 80 million unique TCR sequences made up an early release that covered some 640 HLA-typed donors. A later analysis re-analyzed previously published TCR beta repertoires from about 730 donors and added high-resolution HLA genotyping to study TCR occurrence patterns. The study profiled the T cell repertoires of hundreds of subjects by immunosequencing and related them to cytomegalovirus serostatus. Of the roughly 400 genotyped donors, 70% to 90% were placed in the genetic ancestry cluster associated with self-reported Caucasian donors. Genome-wide SNP genotypes for about 65% of the 666 donors were used in a later genetic analysis, which treated that subset as a discovery cohort. An earlier analysis of roughly 580 of the donors used high-throughput TCR beta sequencing to judge whether each TCR beta V gene segment behaved as functional or pseudogenic. To predict cytomegalovirus infection status, the study brought together high-throughput TCR immunosequencing, statistical association of individual TCRs with disease status, and machine learning. Rather than drawing on any new phenotypic data, the later analysis identified candidate immune exposures from TCR beta sequences and the way those sequences occurred across donors. Donor age, sex, ethnicity and CMV serostatus were compiled alongside the repertoire data. About five DR-DQ haplotypes were handled as single units for association and clustering, since linkage in the cohort was strong. Typing coverage varied by locus: roughly 629-640 donors for A, B, C, DRB1 and DQB1; some 520 for DQA1; about 570 for DPA1; about 450 for DPB1.

Beyond this particular receptor, the publication reports: In a later analysis, several top co-occurrence clusters were reported to appear linked to parvovirus B19, influenza, CMV and Epstein-Barr virus. In the study, some 160 TCR beta chains were listed as associated with cytomegalovirus. Linkage disequilibrium might explain the correlated functional status among segregating V segments, but an unknown experimental factor could not be excluded. Assigning TCR associations to individual alleles was difficult when HLA alleles, especially DR and DQ, strongly co-occurred. A later genetic analysis reported fewer N-insertions in productive TCRs among donors in an Asian-associated ancestry cluster than the roughly 670-donor mean. In this cohort, only TCR beta chains were sequenced, and detectable features were limited by the absence of alpha or paired-chain data. Because the 87-base-pair reads could not distinguish some IMGT-functional V segments, including TRBV6-2 and TRBV6-3, those segments were excluded. Because HLA typing was unavailable for some donors at each locus, only the typed subset was used in association tests. A later genetic analysis associated a missense DCLRE1C variant with V-gene and J-gene trimming of TCR beta chains, and an independent cohort replicated the association. In a later analysis, around 17,000 TCR beta sequences were associated with specific HLA alleles at a false discovery rate of 0.05. An earlier analysis of 587 of the donors showed that most TCR beta V segments appeared in productive rearrangements either about 90% or about 30% of the time, which broadly matched IMGT annotations. In vitro tests confirmed that a few of the cytomegalovirus-associated TCR beta chains recognize cytomegalovirus antigens. According to a later analysis, most CMV-associated TCR beta chains appeared to be HLA-restricted, and the HLA associations seemed to be driven largely by CMV exposure. The classifier was reported to diagnose cytomegalovirus status with high specificity and sensitivity in both the original and validation cohorts. Immune exposure information for the cohort was limited to CMV serostatus. While some public TCRs were present in many individuals, most TCR sequences turned up only very rarely across donors. A further reported finding was that TCR beta sequences accurately predicted the HLA-A and HLA-B alleles for most subjects in the first cohort. Because counts were too low, some 16 rarely observed V segments, including chromosome 9 orphons, were excluded from the earlier analysis of around 590 of the donors. Presence/absence analyses assumed roughly uniform sequencing depth across donors, an assumption that may not hold. In a later analysis, HLA-associated TCR beta chains showed more clonal expansion and lower generation probabilities than non-associated chains that were equally common. A cluster of highly shared sequence variants was judged likely to be a technical artifact of the sequencing pipeline. The authors suggested that the approach could potentially be generalized to other disease states and immunological phenotypes. In a later analysis, TCR association rates were found to vary across HLA loci, with the most associated TCRs seen for DRB1 alleles and the fewest for HLA-C alleles.

The TCR comes from a woman aged 18-29 years in good health and CMV-seropositive. The chain joins TRBV5-1 to TRBJ1-2; TRBD1 is a weak D gene call, 5 bases matching. Sequencing was done on a sample of PBMCs. The CDR3 region has the sequence CASSSGQGDYGYTF. The DNA sequence is given as TGCGCCAGCAGCTCCGGGCAGGGTGACTATGGCTACACCTTC.